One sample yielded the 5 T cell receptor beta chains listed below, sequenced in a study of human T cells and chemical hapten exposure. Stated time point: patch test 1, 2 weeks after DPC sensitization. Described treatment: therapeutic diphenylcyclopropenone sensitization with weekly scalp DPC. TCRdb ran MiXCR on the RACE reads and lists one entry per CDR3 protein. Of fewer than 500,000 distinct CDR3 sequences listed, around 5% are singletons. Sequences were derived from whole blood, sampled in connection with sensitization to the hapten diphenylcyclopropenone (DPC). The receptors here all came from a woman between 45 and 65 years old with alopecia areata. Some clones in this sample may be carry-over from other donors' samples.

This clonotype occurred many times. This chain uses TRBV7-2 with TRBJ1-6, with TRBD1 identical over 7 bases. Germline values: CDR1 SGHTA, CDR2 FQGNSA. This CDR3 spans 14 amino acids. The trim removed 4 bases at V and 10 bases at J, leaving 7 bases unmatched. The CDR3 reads CASSSGTDGSPLHF. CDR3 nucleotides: TGTGCCAGCAGCTCCGGGACAGACGGCTCACCCCTCCACTTT.

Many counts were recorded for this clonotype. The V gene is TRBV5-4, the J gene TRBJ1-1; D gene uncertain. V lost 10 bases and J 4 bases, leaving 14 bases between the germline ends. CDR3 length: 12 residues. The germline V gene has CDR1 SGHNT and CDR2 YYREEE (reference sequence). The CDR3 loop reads CASRGLGTEAFF. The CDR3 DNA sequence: TGTGCCTCCAGAGGGCTGGGCACTGAAGCTTTCTTT.

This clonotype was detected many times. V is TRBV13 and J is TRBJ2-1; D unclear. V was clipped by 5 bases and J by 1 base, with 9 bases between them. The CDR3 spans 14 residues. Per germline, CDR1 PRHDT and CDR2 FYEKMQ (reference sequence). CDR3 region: CASSPQGSYNEQFF. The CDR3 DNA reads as TGTGCCAGCAGCCCCCAAGGATCCTACAATGAGCAGTTCTTC.

The CDR3 DNA is TGTGCCAGCAGCTTACCTACGGGACAGACCTACACAGATACGCAGTATTTT. Translated, it gives CASSLPTGQTYTDTQYF. The gene calls are TRBV7-8 and TRBJ2-3; 7 bases align to TRBD1. Per the germline V gene, CDR1 is SGHVS and CDR2 is FQNEAQ. J lost 2 bases, V lost 2 bases, and 10 bases had no gene match. CDR3 length: 17 amino acids.

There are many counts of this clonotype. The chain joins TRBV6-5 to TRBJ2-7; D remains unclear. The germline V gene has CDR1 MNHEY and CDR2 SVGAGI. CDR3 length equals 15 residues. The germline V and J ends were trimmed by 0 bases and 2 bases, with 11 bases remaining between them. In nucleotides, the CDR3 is TGTGCCAGCAGTTACTCAAGGGCGGACCCCTACGAGCAGTACTTC. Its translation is CASSYSRADPYEQYF.